These T cell receptor beta chains were read from a single sample in a study of blood T cell repertoires in COVID-19. TCRdb's table, derived via immunoSEQ multiplex PCR, lists solely in-frame clones and lacks some. The table has some 150,000 clones, 80% to 90% seen once. The sequencing input was peripheral blood. These receptors all stem from a human donor with acute or convalescent COVID-19. The donor label of this sample is uncertain. CDR3s include the opening cysteine and the closing phenylalanine or tryptophan. A D gene is named only where the DNA matches it firmly. Where a row states a size, it is once, few, many or the class of an expanded clone; other rows omit it.

d_call,j_call,cdr3_length,v_call,clone_size,cdr3_nt,cdr3_aa
-,TRBJ1-6,14,TRBV7-2,-,TGTGCCAGCAGCTTTAGGCAGGGTAATTCACCCCTCCACTTT,CASSFRQGNSPLHF
TRBD2,TRBJ2-1,15,TRBV14,-,TGTGCCAGCAGCCAAGTAGCGGGAGGTTGGAATGAGCAGTTCTTC,CASSQVAGGWNEQFF
TRBD1,TRBJ1-3,16,TRBV7-6,-,TGTGCCAGCAGCGCTCGAATACAGGGGGCAGGAAACACCATATATTTT,CASSARIQGAGNTIYF
TRBD1,TRBJ1-2,16,TRBV5-1,-,TGCGCCAGCAGCTTAGGACAGGGGGCCTCCCTATATGGCTACACCTTC,CASSLGQGASLYGYTF
-,TRBJ2-3,13,TRBV7-9,-,TGTGCCAGCAGCTTGGAGACTAGTTTTACGCAGTATTTT,CASSLETSFTQYF
TRBD1,TRBJ2-5,15,TRBV5-4,-,TGTGCCAGCAGACCTGGGGGACAGGGGGTGGAGACCCAGTACTTC,CASRPGGQGVETQYF
TRBD2,TRBJ2-3,17,TRBV2,-,TGTGCCAGCAGTGACTTGGGGCGGGGGGCCGGTGAAGATACGCAGTATTTT,CASSDLGRGAGEDTQYF
TRBD2,TRBJ2-1,17,TRBV3-1/TRBV3-2,-,TGTGCCAGCAGCCGACATTCTAGCGGGGGGCCGCGCGGGGAGCAGTTCTTC,CASSRHSSGGPRGEQFF
-,TRBJ2-2,13,TRBV6-1,-,TGTGCCAGCAGTGAATCCCCCCTACGGGAGCTGTTTTTT,CASSESPLRELFF
-,TRBJ1-5,14,TRBV6-6,-,TGTGCCAGCAGTTACAATCGGGTAGAACAGCCCCAGCATTTT,CASSYNRVEQPQHF
-,TRBJ1-1,14,TRBV9,-,TGTGCCAGCAGCCGAAAAGGGGTGAACACTGAAGCTTTCTTT,CASSRKGVNTEAFF
-,TRBJ1-2,14,TRBV29-1,-,TGCAGCGTTGATAGCTACCCCACTAACTATGGCTACACCTTC,CSVDSYPTNYGYTF
TRBD2,TRBJ2-5,13,TRBV14,-,TGTGCCAGCAGCCTAGCGGGATCGGAGACCCAGTACTTC,CASSLAGSETQYF
-,TRBJ2-1,15,TRBV7-7,-,TGTGCTAGCAGCGTCCCAGAGGGACTCTACAATGAGCAGTTCTTC,CASSVPEGLYNEQFF
TRBD2,TRBJ2-3,17,TRBV6-2/TRBV6-3,-,TGTGCCAGCAGTTCCGTCCGACTAGCGGGGGACACAGATACGCAGTATTTT,CASSSVRLAGDTDTQYF
TRBD1,TRBJ1-1,14,TRBV30,-,TGTGCCTGGAGTATAGGACAGGGGGCCAACATAGCTTTCTTT,CAWSIGQGANIAFF
-,TRBJ1-2,17,TRBV19,few,TGTGCCAGTAGTATCTGGTCAGGGGCAAGAGCTAACTATGGCTACACCTTC,CASSIWSGARANYGYTF
-,TRBJ1-1,14,TRBV7-3,once,TGTGCCAGCAGCTTAACGGGAGGTCAGGGTGAAGCTTTCTTT,CASSLTGGQGEAFF
-,TRBJ1-1,13,TRBV12-3/TRBV12-4,-,TGTGCCGCTCAGGGGCAGCCGAACACTGAAGCTTTCTTT,CAAQGQPNTEAFF
-,TRBJ2-3,12,TRBV10-3,-,TGTGCCATCAGTGGCGCGACAGATACGCAGTATTTT,CAISGATDTQYF
-,TRBJ1-2,15,TRBV5-5,-,TGTGCCAGCAGCTTGTCGGTAGCAGGGGAGCTGGGCTACACCTTC,CASSLSVAGELGYTF
TRBD1,TRBJ2-5,13,TRBV10-3,-,TGTGCCATCAGTGGACAGGGGAGAGAGACCCAGTACTTC,CAISGQGRETQYF
-,TRBJ2-1,13,TRBV3-1/TRBV3-2,once,TGTGCCAGCAGCCAAGGACTATACAATGAGCAGTTCTTC,CASSQGLYNEQFF
-,TRBJ2-4,13,TRBV29-1,-,TGCAGCGTTGGGGGGCTAGCCAAAAACATTCAGTACTTC,CSVGGLAKNIQYF
TRBD2,TRBJ2-1,14,TRBV25-1,-,TGTGCCAGCAGTAAACGGACTAGCCCTCATGAGCAGTTCTTC,CASSKRTSPHEQFF
TRBD1,TRBJ2-1,14,TRBV28,few,TGTGCCAGCAGAACAGGGGGCTCCTACAATGAGCAGTTCTTC,CASRTGGSYNEQFF
-,TRBJ1-2,13,TRBV28,-,TGTGCCACCAAGAAGACAGATAACTATGGCTACACCTTC,CATKKTDNYGYTF
-,TRBJ1-2,13,TRBV24-1,-,TGTGCCACCAGTGTCACAGGTTCCACTGGCTACACCTTC,CATSVTGSTGYTF
TRBD1,TRBJ1-2,15,TRBV7-2,-,TGTGCCAGCAGCTTACAACAGGGGGCGATCGATGGCTACACCTTC,CASSLQQGAIDGYTF
-,TRBJ2-2,16,TRBV6-5,-,TGTGCCAGCAGTTACTCGGGGCAATTGAACACCGGGGAGCTGTTTTTT,CASSYSGQLNTGELFF
TRBD2,TRBJ2-2,16,TRBV5-4,once,TGTGCCAGCAGCTTGGCCTCTAGCGGGATAACCGGGGAGCTGTTTTTT,CASSLASSGITGELFF
-,TRBJ2-7,13,TRBV11-2,-,TGTGCCAGCAGCCTCCGACAGGCCTACGAGCAGTACTTC,CASSLRQAYEQYF
-,TRBJ1-2,13,TRBV5-5,few,TGTGCCAGCAGCGGAGGGGCTAACTATGGCTACACCTTC,CASSGGANYGYTF
-,TRBJ1-1,13,TRBV15,-,TGTGCCACCAGCAGAGCAGACAGCACTGAAGCTTTCTTT,CATSRADSTEAFF
-,TRBJ1-2,12,TRBV30,-,TGTGCCTCCTCAAGCGCGGGGGATGGCTACACCTTC,CASSSAGDGYTF
-,TRBJ1-2,14,TRBV6-5,-,TGTGCCAGCAGCTACGATCAGGGGCCCTATGGCTACACCTTC,CASSYDQGPYGYTF
TRBD2,TRBJ2-5,15,TRBV6-2/TRBV6-3,-,TGTGCCAGCAGTTACTCGAAACTTAGCGGGGAGACCCAGTACTTC,CASSYSKLSGETQYF
TRBD1,TRBJ1-2,16,TRBV6-2/TRBV6-3,-,TGTGCCAGCAGTTCCGGGGGGGGACAGACAACCTATGGCTACACCTTC,CASSSGGGQTTYGYTF
-,TRBJ1-2,13,TRBV6-1,few,TGTGCCAGCAGTGAACTGGCGGCAGTTGGCTACACCTTC,CASSELAAVGYTF
TRBD1,TRBJ1-5,13,TRBV10-3,-,TGTGCCATCAGTGGAACAGGGGATCAGCCCCAGCATTTT,CAISGTGDQPQHF
TRBD1,TRBJ1-1,15,TRBV7-3,-,TGTGCCAGCAGCTTAGGAGCAGGGGGGAACACTGAAGCTTTCTTT,CASSLGAGGNTEAFF
TRBD2,TRBJ2-1,16,TRBV27,-,TGTGCCAGCAGTTTATCGCCACTAGCGGGAGGGAATGAGCAGTTCTTC,CASSLSPLAGGNEQFF
TRBD2,TRBJ2-2,15,TRBV28,once,TGTGCCAGCAGTCCACCGGGACTACACACCGGGGAGCTGTTTTTT,CASSPPGLHTGELFF
-,TRBJ1-6,16,TRBV5-1,-,TGCGCCAGCAGCTTAAGAAGGTCGGGGGGTGGTTCACCCCTCCACTTT,CASSLRRSGGGSPLHF